The present entry profiles one TCR beta chain with its context. Its target is not known. The sample belongs to a study of T cell repertoires in cytomegalovirus infection. Study-wide context: Public TCR beta signatures were indicative of both CMV infection and a matching HLA type.

TCRdb re-derived calls from the reads in MiXCR, one entry per CDR3 protein. The sample comprises approximately 700,000 distinct CDR3 sequences, 35% of which are singletons, and 2.8% rests with the top ten. The CDR3 runs to 16 residues. Germline V gene data show CDR1 as SGHDT and CDR2 as YYEEEE. V was cut by 3 bases and J by 4 bases, with 20 bases left in between. The study, taken as a whole, reports: Clonotypes of TCR beta that were HLA-C-restricted and CMV-specific dominated the ex vivo response. CMV carriers having the relevant HLA were flagged by cumulative public TCR beta family frequency.

This rearrangement joins TRBV5-6 to TRBJ2-7, with D perhaps TRBD1 or TRBD2 (6 bases each). The receptor's source is a human donor in good health (CMV status not recorded). Some clones in this sample may be carry-over from other donors' samples. The specimen sequenced was PBMCs. The CDR3, as DNA: TGTGCCAGCAGCTCCGAGGGGGGACGGGGTTGGTACGAGCAGTACTTC. This sequence encodes CASSSEGGRGWYEQYF.